What follows is one T cell receptor (beta chain) and its context. The antigen it recognizes is unknown. It has no much larger one-base neighbor in the sample; base qualities were not kept. The immunoSEQ Assay, a bias-controlled multiplex PCR, was used to amplify TCRbeta CDR3 regions from genomic DNA. As for how the authors treated the data: The number of nucleated cells in each sample was estimated by amplification of reference gene primers within the assay. To quantify the absolute abundance of each unique TCRbeta CDR3 rearrangement, sequence reads were collapsed and filtered. For each sample, productive Simpson clonality was calculated as the square root of Simpson's diversity index over productive rearrangements. TCRdb provides this immuneACCESS table in a form limited to in-frame rearrangements. Some clones are lacking; in checked studies, under half of them reflect an unresolved V gene, and why the rest are absent is not known. D and trimming come from the DNA, and the V and J calls and clone size come from that table. Across this sample there are approximately 110,000 clones, with 80% to 90% seen only once. Jointly, the top ten make up around 8% of the sample.

These data belong to a study of blood T cell repertoires in COVID-19 (dated by TCRdb to 2019 to 2021). For the wider study: Collaborator samples came from the United States, Italy and Spain and covered acute and convalescent phases of COVID-19. HLA class I and class II types, where available, came from metadata supplied by the sample provider rather than from assay-based typing. Subjects who had been exposed to COVID-19, were actively infected with it, or had recovered from it provided the deeply sampled blood TCRbeta repertoires that made up the dataset. A de-identified subject ID, COVID-19 status, age in years and sex were almost always included in the sample metadata. The material from the prospective study consisted of cDNA or gDNA derived from T cells, B-cell-depleted T cells, or PBMCs. Samples came from the ongoing ImmuneRACE study (first 160 participants) plus 1,254 subjects from 6 global collaborators. The repertoires were released in a freely available public database intended as a resource for research on the immune response to SARS-CoV-2. The research as a whole found: How much clinical and demographic metadata was included differed by source and by participant, and the metadata was provided uncurated.

The collaborating institutions used their own protocols to collect whole blood in K2EDTA tubes. For TCRbeta analysis, collaborator samples were shipped as frozen whole blood, as isolated PBMCs, or as DNA extracted from either sample type. The germline ends are 14 bases apart after V is trimmed by 5 bases and J by 1 base. According to the germline V gene, CDR1 reads SGHVS and CDR2 reads FQNEAQ. The CDR3 sequence holds 15 residues, the cysteine and phenylalanine included. The sequence is cut down to CDR3 DNA, 45 bases in frame from base 1. The chain was built from TRBV7-8 and TRBJ2-5, with a weak D call of TRBD2 (6 bases match). Sequences were obtained from peripheral blood. The TCR originated in a woman of 80 years or more with active or convalescent COVID-19. The DNA reads TGTGCCAGCAGCCCTCGGACTACCCCCCAAGAGACCCAGTACTTC. Its amino acids are CASSPRTTPQETQYF.